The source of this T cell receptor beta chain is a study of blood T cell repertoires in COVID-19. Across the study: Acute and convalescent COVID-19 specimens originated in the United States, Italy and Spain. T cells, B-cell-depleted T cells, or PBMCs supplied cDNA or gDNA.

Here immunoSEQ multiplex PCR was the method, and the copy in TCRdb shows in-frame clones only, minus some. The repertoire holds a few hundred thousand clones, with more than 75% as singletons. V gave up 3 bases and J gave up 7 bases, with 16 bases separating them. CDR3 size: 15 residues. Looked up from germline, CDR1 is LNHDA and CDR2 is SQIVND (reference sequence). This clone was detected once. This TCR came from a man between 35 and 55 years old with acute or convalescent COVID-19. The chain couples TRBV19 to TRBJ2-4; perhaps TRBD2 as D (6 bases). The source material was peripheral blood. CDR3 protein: CASSMSERAGNIQYF. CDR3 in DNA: TGTGCCAGTAGTATGAGTGAGCGGGCGGGGAACATTCAGTACTTC.